This entry lists 23 T cell receptor beta chains sequenced from one sample in a study of tumor T cells in aggressive B-cell lymphoma. TCRdb keeps only in-frame clones here, not all; method: immunoSEQ multiplex PCR. The sample lists roughly 1,700 clones, about nine tenths occurring once. The material sequenced was tumor tissue. These receptors came from an adult with diffuse large B cell lymphoma.

The rearrangement joins TRBV29-1 to TRBJ2-2, with 11 bases fitting TRBD1. V shed 6 bases, J shed 5 bases, and the junction held 2 bases outside the gene matches. The CDR3 contains 13 residues. Germline loops: CDR1 SQVTM, CDR2 ANQGSEA. CDR3 residues: CSVDRGLTGELFF. The CDR3 coding sequence is TGCAGCGTGGACAGGGGGCTGACCGGGGAGCTGTTTTTT.

A single count supports this clone. The chain couples TRBV14 to TRBJ2-1; 9 bases agree with TRBD2. The CDR3 totals 15 residues. Germline-derived CDR1 and CDR2 are SGHDN and FVKESK. The trim removed 3 bases at V and 5 bases at J, leaving 5 bases unmatched. In DNA, the CDR3 is TGTGCCAGCAGCCAGGGACTAGCAGCTCACAATGAGCAGTTCTTC. Amino acid sequence: CASSQGLAAHNEQFF.

This sequence joins TRBV5-8 and TRBJ2-5; 12 bases map to TRBD2. This CDR3 region has 17 residues. CDR1 and CDR2 (germline): SGHTS, YDEGEE. V dropped 0 bases and J dropped 1; count of bases not matched to a gene: 4. CDR3: CASSLELAGGVQETQYF. The CDR3 DNA sequence: TGTGCCAGCAGCTTGGAACTAGCGGGGGGAGTCCAAGAGACCCAGTACTTC. Full variable domain (outside the CDR3, taken from reference TRBV5-8 and TRBJ2-5): EAGVTQSPTHLIKTRGQQATLRCSPISGHTSVYWYQQALGLGLQFLLWYDEGEERNRGNFPPRFSGRQFPNYSSELNVNALELEDSALYLCASSLELAGGVQETQYFGPGTRLLVL.

The rearrangement joins TRBV19 to TRBJ2-7; possible D gene TRBD1, 6 bases. Trimming pared 5 bases from V and 5 bases from J, leaving 13 bases between. Per the germline V gene, CDR1 is LNHDA and CDR2 is SQIVND (reference sequence). There are 13 residues in the CDR3. The CDR3 bases are TGTGCCAGTAGTTCAAACGGGACAAACGAGCAGTACTTC. Its translation: CASSSNGTNEQYF.

The chain combines TRBV4-1 with TRBJ1-4; 10 bases align to TRBD1. After removal of 3 bases from V and 6 bases from J, the junction contained 4 bases not matched to a gene. This CDR3 comprises 15 residues. Germline CDR1 and CDR2: MGHRA and YSYEKL. CDR3 nucleotides: TGCGCCAGCAGCCACCTGACAGGGGGCGATGAAAAACTGTTTTTT. This sequence encodes CASSHLTGGDEKLFF.

This clone has only a few counts. CDR3 nucleotide sequence: TGTGCCAGCAGTTTATCTTCGGACGGAGGAAGTGGCTACACCTTC. Translation: CASSLSSDGGSGYTF. The chain recombines TRBV27 with TRBJ1-2; D is ambiguous. The CDR3 consists of 15 residues. V gave up 0 bases and J gave up 7 bases, with 15 bases separating them. Germline loops: CDR1 MNHEY, CDR2 SMNVEV (reference sequence).

V is TRBV5-8 and J is TRBJ2-5; weak D call: TRBD1 (6 bases). The CDR3 is 16 residues long. Germline CDR1 SGHTS, CDR2 YDEGEE. V was pared by 2 bases and J by 3 bases, with 17 bases between. CDR3 coding DNA: TGTGCCAGCAGCTTCTGGGGCAGGGGTAAAGAAGAGACCCAGTACTTC. Its translation is CASSFWGRGKEETQYF.

The gene calls are TRBV7-2 and TRBJ1-5; the match to TRBD1 covers 7 bases. The germline CDR1 and CDR2 sequences are SGHTA and FQGNSA. Trimming cost V 5 bases and J 4 bases; bases outside gene matches: 5. The length of the CDR3 is 14 residues. The CDR3, as DNA: TGTGCCAGCAGCCTGACAGGGTGGAATCAGCCCCAGCATTTT. Residues: CASSLTGWNQPQHF.

The gene calls are TRBV10-3 and TRBJ2-1; 9 bases match TRBD2. Germline lookup yields CDR1 ENHRY and CDR2 SYGVKD. V was clipped by 3 bases and J by 4 bases; unmatched bases: 7. The CDR3 contains 16 residues. For the CDR3, the DNA is TGTGCCATCAGTGACTCGGGACTAGCCGGGTACAATGAGCAGTTCTTC. Its translation: CAISDSGLAGYNEQFF.

The J gene is TRBJ1-6, the V gene TRBV18; D might be TRBD1 (5 bases). The V end lost 3 bases, the J end lost 6 bases, and 12 bases lay between the germline ends. Germline values: CDR1 KGHSH, CDR2 LQKENI. The CDR3 runs to 15 residues. CDR3 nucleotides: TGTGCCAGCTCACCGACAGTACCGCCTAATTCACCCCTCCACTTT. This translates into CASSPTVPPNSPLHF.

This rearrangement joins TRBV29-1 to TRBJ2-3; 7 bases are a match to TRBD1. V lost 3 bases, J lost 2 bases, and 5 bases stayed unmatched. Germline-derived CDR1 and CDR2 are SQVTM and ANQGSEA. The CDR3 runs 14 residues. The CDR3 DNA follows: TGCAGCGTTGACAGGGGGTCCCCCACAGATACGCAGTATTTT. Its translation: CSVDRGSPTDTQYF.

This chain connects TRBV11-3 to TRBJ2-6; D perhaps matches TRBD2 (6 bases). This CDR3 has 17 residues. V shed 5 bases and J shed 0 bases, with 14 bases lying between them. The germline V gene has CDR1 SGHNT and CDR2 YENEEA. Here the CDR3 reads CASSPPAGSSGANVLTF. CDR3 DNA sequence: TGTGCCAGCAGCCCGCCGGCGGGGAGCTCTGGGGCCAACGTCCTGACTTTC.

The chain is built from TRBV10-3 and TRBJ2-2; 12 bases are shared with TRBD1. CDR1 and CDR2 from the germline V gene are ENHRY and SYGVKD. V was pared by 6 bases and J by 0 bases, with 5 bases of the junction left unmatched. The CDR3 length is 17 residues. Here the CDR3 DNA reads TGTGCCATCAGGCGGGACAGGGGGCATCCGAACACCGGGGAGCTGTTTTTT. It encodes CAIRRDRGHPNTGELFF.

The CDR3 region is CATSLPGTGGDTIYF. The CDR3, as DNA: TGTGCCACCAGCTTACCCGGGACAGGGGGGGACACCATATATTTT. V usage is TRBV15 and J usage is TRBJ1-3; TRBD1 agrees at 11 bases. CDR1 and CDR2 from the germline V gene are LNHNV and YYDKDF (reference sequence). Trimming cost V 5 bases and J 8 bases; bases outside gene matches: 8. This CDR3 has 15 residues.

V gene TRBV23-1 combines with J gene TRBJ2-3; D not certain. TRBV23-1 is assigned to the ORF class and has an uncertain function. V gave up 3 bases and J gave up 2 bases, with 12 bases separating them. The CDR3 contains 15 residues. This chain's CDR3 is CASSHYLYLTDTQYF. DNA for the CDR3: TGCGCCAGCAGTCACTACCTTTACCTCACAGATACGCAGTATTTT.

This chain joins TRBV2 and TRBJ2-3, with TRBD2 as a possible D gene (7 bases). The germline V gene encodes CDR1 SNHLY and CDR2 FYNNEI. CDR3 length equals 14 residues. With 7 bases removed from V and 2 bases from J, the gap between germline ends came to 13 bases. CDR3 DNA: TGTGCCAGCATAGGGGGGGCCCCCACAGATACGCAGTATTTT. It specifies CASIGGAPTDTQYF.

The chain's CDR3 is CASSRRDWYTGELFF. In DNA form, the CDR3 reads TGTGCCAGTAGCCGGCGGGACTGGTACACCGGGGAGCTGTTTTTT. V and J are TRBV19 and TRBJ2-2; TRBD2 might be the D (6 bases). Trimming pared 6 bases from V and 3 bases from J, leaving 14 bases between. CDR1 LNHDA and CDR2 SQIVND come from the germline V gene (reference sequence). The CDR3 covers 15 residues.

The chain carries TRBV6-5 and TRBJ2-7, with a tentative D call TRBD2 (6 bases). Trimming left V 0 bases short and J 6 bases short, with 15 bases between. Per germline, CDR1 MNHEY and CDR2 SVGAGI. CDR3 length: 15 amino acids. The CDR3 DNA follows: TGTGCCAGCAGTTACTCCGGGGGATCCGTGGCCGAGCAGTACTTC. Translation: CASSYSGGSVAEQYF.

The chain links TRBV6-6 to TRBJ2-7; no clear D. From germline, CDR1 is MNHNY and CDR2 SVGAGI (reference sequence). CDR3 length equals 11 residues. Trimming removed 5 bases from V and 6 bases from J, with 8 bases in between. The chain's CDR3 is CASSNTFEQYF. CDR3 in DNA: TGTGCCAGCAGTAACACCTTCGAGCAGTACTTC.

CDR3 bases: TGCAGTGCCTTAAAGAGGAATGAGCAGTTCTTC. Its protein is CSALKRNEQFF. V and J are TRBV20-1 and TRBJ2-1, with D unresolved. CDR3 length equals 11 residues. Deletions cut 6 bases from V and 7 bases from J, with 10 bases between. CDR1 and CDR2 from the germline V gene are DFQATT and SNEGSKA (reference sequence).

The chain recombines TRBV5-6 with TRBJ2-1, with D perhaps matching TRBD2 (6 bases). V was cut by 0 bases and J by 4 bases, with 14 bases left in between. From germline, CDR1 is SGHDT and CDR2 YYEEEE. This CDR3 region has 16 residues. The CDR3 nucleotides read TGTGCCAGCAGCTTGGCCCACGGCGGGGCATACAATGAGCAGTTCTTC. Its protein product is CASSLAHGGAYNEQFF.

A remark on this clone: An end of the junction differs from the germline gene, which may be a read error. The chain recombines TRBV11-2 with TRBJ2-3, with 11 bases lining up with TRBD2. The germline gives CDR1 SGHAT, CDR2 FQNNGV. The CDR3 is 12 amino acids. The CDR3 DNA reads as TGTGCCAGCAGCCCAGGTAGCGGGGGGGCGAATTTT. This translates into CASSPGSGGANF.

This chain uses TRBV19 with TRBJ1-1; D gene uncertain. CDR3 length: 14 residues. V lost 6 bases to trimming and J lost 1 base, with 12 bases between them. Germline assignment: CDR1 LNHDA and CDR2 SQIVND (reference sequence). CDR3 DNA: TGTGCCAGTAGACCCGAGGAATGGAACACTGAAGCTTTCTTT. Its protein product is CASRPEEWNTEAFF.